What follows is one TCR beta chain and its context. The data derive from a study of blood T cell repertoires in COVID-19. Study summary: Samples came from the United States, Italy and Spain, spanning acute and convalescent COVID-19. Sample material is recorded as cDNA or gDNA derived from T cells, B-cell-depleted T cells, or PBMCs.

V dropped 7 bases and J dropped 8 bases, with 11 bases sitting between them. The CDR3 has 11 amino acids. Per germline, CDR1 LNHDA and CDR2 SQIVND (reference sequence). In the authors' workflow: Counts of nucleated cells, estimated from reference gene primer amplification, were obtained. Profiled with immunoSEQ multiplex PCR; TCRdb holds only in-frame clones, not every one. V, J and clone size are those of that table, while D and trimming were read from the DNA. The table has about 60,000 clones, approximately 84% seen once; the top ten hold less than 4.5%. Sequenced material: peripheral blood. The chain employs TRBV19 and TRBJ1-1; no firm D call. The TCR comes from a man aged 55 to 70 with acute or convalescent COVID-19. The CDR3: CASMSWEEAFF. CDR3 coding DNA: TGTGCCAGTATGTCCTGGGAGGAAGCTTTCTTT.